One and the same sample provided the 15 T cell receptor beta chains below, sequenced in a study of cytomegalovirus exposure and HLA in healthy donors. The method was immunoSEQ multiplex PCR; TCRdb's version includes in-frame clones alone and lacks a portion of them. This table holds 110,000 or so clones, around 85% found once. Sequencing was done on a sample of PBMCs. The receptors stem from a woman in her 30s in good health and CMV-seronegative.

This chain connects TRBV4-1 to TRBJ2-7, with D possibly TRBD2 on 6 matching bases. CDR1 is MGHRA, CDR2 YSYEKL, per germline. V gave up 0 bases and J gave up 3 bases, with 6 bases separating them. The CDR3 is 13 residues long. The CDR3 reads CASSQERDYEQYF. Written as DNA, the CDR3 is TGCGCCAGCAGCCAAGAGCGGGACTACGAGCAGTACTTC.

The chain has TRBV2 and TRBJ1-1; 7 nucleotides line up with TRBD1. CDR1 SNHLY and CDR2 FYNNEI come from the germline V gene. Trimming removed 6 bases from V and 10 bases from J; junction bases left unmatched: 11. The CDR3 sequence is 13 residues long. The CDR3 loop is CASSPQVAGGAFF. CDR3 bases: TGTGCCAGCAGCCCCCAGGTGGCAGGGGGAGCTTTCTTT.

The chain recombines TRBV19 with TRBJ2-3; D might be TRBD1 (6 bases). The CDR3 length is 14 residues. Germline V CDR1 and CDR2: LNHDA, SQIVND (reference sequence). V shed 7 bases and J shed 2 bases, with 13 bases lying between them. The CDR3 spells CASTVGGATDTQYF. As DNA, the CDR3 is TGTGCCAGTACCGTAGGGGGAGCCACAGATACGCAGTATTTT.

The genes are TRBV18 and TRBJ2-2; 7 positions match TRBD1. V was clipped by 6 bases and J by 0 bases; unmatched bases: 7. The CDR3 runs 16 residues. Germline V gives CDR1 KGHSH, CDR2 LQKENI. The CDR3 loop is CASSLGQQANTGELFF. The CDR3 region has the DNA TGTGCCAGCTCCCTGGGACAGCAAGCGAACACCGGGGAGCTGTTTTTT. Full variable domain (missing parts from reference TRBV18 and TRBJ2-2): NAGVMQNPRHLVRRRGQEARLRCSPMKGHSHVYWYRQLPEEGLKFMVYLQKENIIDESGMPKERFSAEFPKEGPSILRIQQVVRGDSAAYFCASSLGQQANTGELFFGEGSRLTVL.

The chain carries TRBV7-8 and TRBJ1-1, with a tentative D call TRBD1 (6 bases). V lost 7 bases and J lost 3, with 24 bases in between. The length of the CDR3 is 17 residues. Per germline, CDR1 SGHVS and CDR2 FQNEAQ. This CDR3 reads CASIVGFYRVGDTEAFF. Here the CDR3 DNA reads TGTGCCAGCATCGTGGGGTTTTACAGGGTGGGGGACACTGAAGCTTTCTTT.

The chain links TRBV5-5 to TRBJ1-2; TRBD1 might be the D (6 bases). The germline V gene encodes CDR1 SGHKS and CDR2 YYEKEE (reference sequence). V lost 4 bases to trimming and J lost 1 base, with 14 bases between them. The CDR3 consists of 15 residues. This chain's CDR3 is CASSVQGLINYGYTF. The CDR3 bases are TGTGCCAGCAGCGTACAGGGTCTAATTAACTATGGCTACACCTTC.

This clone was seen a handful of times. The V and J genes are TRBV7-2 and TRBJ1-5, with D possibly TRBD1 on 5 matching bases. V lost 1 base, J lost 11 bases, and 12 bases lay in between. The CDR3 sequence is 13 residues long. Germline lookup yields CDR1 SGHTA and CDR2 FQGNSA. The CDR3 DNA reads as TGTGCCAGCAGCTTAGTACAGGCGGGGACCCAGCATTTT. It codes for CASSLVQAGTQHF.

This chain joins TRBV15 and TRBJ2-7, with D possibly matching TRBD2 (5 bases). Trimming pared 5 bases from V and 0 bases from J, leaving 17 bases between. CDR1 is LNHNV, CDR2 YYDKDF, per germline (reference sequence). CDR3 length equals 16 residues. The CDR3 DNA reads TGTGCCACCAGCCCCCGCACAGAGGGCTTCTCCTACGAGCAGTACTTC. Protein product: CATSPRTEGFSYEQYF.

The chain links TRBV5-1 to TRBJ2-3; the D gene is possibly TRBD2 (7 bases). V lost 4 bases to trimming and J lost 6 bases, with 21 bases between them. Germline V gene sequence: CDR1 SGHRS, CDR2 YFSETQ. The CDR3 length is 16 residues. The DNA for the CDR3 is TGCGCCAGCAGCGGACAGTGGGGGGGCGCATCGGATACGCAGTATTTT. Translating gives CASSGQWGGASDTQYF.

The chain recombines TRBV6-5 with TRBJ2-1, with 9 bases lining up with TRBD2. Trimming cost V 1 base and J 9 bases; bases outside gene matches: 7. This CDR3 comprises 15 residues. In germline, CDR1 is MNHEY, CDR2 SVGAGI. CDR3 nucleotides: TGTGCCAGCAGTTACTTTGCGGGGGGGCAAGGTGAGCAGTTCTTC. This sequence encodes CASSYFAGGQGEQFF.

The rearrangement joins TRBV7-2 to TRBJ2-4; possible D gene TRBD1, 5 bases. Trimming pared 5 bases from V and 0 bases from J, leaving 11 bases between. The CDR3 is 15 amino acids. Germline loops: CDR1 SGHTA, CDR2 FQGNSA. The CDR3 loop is CASSQNGAAKNIQYF. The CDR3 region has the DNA TGTGCCAGCAGCCAGAATGGGGCAGCCAAAAACATTCAGTACTTC.

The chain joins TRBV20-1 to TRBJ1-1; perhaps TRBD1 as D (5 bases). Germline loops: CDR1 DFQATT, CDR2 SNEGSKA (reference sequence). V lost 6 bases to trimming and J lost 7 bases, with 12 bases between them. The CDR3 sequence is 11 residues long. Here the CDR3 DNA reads TGCAGTGCCGTGACGGGGGATGAAGCTTTCTTT. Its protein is CSAVTGDEAFF.

The CDR3 spells CAISPRDSEGTDTQYF. CDR3 in DNA: TGTGCCATCAGTCCCAGGGACAGCGAGGGAACAGATACGCAGTATTTT. The chain employs TRBV10-3 and TRBJ2-3; 7 bases line up with TRBD1. V lost 5 bases, J lost 3 bases, and 11 bases stayed unmatched. Germline V gene data show CDR1 as ENHRY and CDR2 as SYGVKD. The CDR3 contains 16 residues.

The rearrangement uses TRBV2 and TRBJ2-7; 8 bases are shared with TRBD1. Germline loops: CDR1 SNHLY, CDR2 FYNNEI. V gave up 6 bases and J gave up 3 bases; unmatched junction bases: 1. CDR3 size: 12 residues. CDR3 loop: CASRGQDYEQYF. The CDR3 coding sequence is TGTGCCAGCAGGGGACAGGACTACGAGCAGTACTTC.

CDR3 sequence: CASTPKGQGDTGELFF. CDR3 coding DNA: TGTGCCAGCACCCCCAAGGGACAGGGGGACACCGGGGAGCTGTTTTTT. This chain connects TRBV25-1 to TRBJ2-2; the match to TRBD1 covers 11 bases. The length of the CDR3 is 16 residues. V was clipped by 7 bases and J by 3 bases; unmatched bases: 7. CDR1 MGHDK and CDR2 SYGVNS come from the germline V gene. Using reference TRBV25-1 and TRBJ2-2 for the parts outside the CDR3, the full variable domain is EADIYQTPRYLVIGTGKKITLECSQTMGHDKMYWYQQDPGMELHLIHYSYGVNSTEKGDLSSESTVSRIRTEHFPLTLESARPSHTSQYLCASTPKGQGDTGELFFGEGSRLTVL.